This TCR beta chain came from a study of control samples from healthy donors and cancer patients. Measured with immunoSEQ multiplex PCR; TCRdb has only the in-frame clones, and not every one. Of more than 50,000 clones listed, 90% to 96% are singletons. The germline V gene has CDR1 SQVTM and CDR2 ANQGSEA. Trimming removed 2 bases from V and 6 bases from J; junction bases left unmatched: 18. There are 17 residues in the CDR3. The sequencing sample was made of blood. The receptor was isolated from a young woman in good health. The V and J genes are TRBV29-1 and TRBJ2-7, with TRBD1 matching over 8 bases. CDR3 loop: CSVEKWTGQSRECEQYF. CDR3 DNA sequence: TGCAGCGTTGAAAAGTGGACAGGGCAGTCGAGGGAATGCGAGCAGTACTTC.